This T cell receptor (beta chain) stems from a study of OX40 agonist ivuxolimab in advanced cancers. About the study: Patients undergoing dose escalation presented with hepatocellular carcinoma, melanoma, renal cell or head and neck cancer. The study's findings and limits: Antigen specificity of clonally expanded peripheral T cells was not established.

Germline CDR1 and CDR2: MNHEY and SVGAGI. The CDR3 contains 13 residues. The V gene lost 0 bases and the J gene lost 7 bases, with 7 bases spanning the gap. Some clones are missing from TCRdb's copy, which holds only in-frame ones; the method was immunoSEQ multiplex PCR. The sample lists around 57,000 clones; roughly 89% were seen once. As for this clone: Its antigen is currently unknown.

The genes are TRBV6-5 and TRBJ1-5; D remains unclear. The TCR comes from an adult with an advanced solid tumor such as melanoma, head and neck, liver or kidney cancer. The sequencing used CD4+ or CD8+ T cells sorted from blood, collected in a trial of the OX40 agonist ivuxolimab. CDR3 amino acids: CASSYSKGQPQHF. The CDR3, as DNA: TGTGCCAGCAGTTACTCGAAAGGGCAGCCCCAGCATTTT.